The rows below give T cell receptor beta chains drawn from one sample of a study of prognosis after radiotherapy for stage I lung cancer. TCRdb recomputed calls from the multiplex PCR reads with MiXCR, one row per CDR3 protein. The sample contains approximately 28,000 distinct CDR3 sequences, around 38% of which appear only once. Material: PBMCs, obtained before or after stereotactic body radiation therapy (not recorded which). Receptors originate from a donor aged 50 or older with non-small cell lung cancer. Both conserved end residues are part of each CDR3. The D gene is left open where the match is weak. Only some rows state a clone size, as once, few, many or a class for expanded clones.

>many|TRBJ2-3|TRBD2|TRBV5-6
CASSSGGPLTDTQYF
TGTGCCAGCAGTAGCGGGGGACCCCTCACAGATACGCAGTATTTT
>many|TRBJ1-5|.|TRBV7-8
CASSPLGGGNQPQHF
TGTGCCAGCAGCCCACTAGGAGGGGGCAATCAGCCCCAGCATTTT
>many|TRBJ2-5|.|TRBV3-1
CASSRLRETQYF
TGTGCCAGCAGCCGATTGAGGGAGACCCAGTACTTC
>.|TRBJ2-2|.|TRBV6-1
CASREGGPDTGDLFF
TGTGCCAGCAGGGAGGGGGGGCCGGACACCGGTGATCTGTTTTTT
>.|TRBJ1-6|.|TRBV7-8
CASSHRCSPLHF
TGTGCCAGCAGCCACCGGTGTTCACCCCTCCACTTT
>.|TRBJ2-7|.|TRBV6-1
CASSEWATGAYEHYF
.
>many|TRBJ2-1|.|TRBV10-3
CAIGPASHEQFF
TGTGCCATCGGTCCGGCCTCGCATGAGCAGTTCTTC
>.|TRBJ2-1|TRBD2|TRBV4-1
CASSQAPGGGGPYDEQFF
TGCGCCAGCAGCCAGGCCCCGGGCGGGGGGGGGCCCTACGATGAGCAGTTCTTC
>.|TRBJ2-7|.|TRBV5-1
CASSEAWTGHYEQYF
TGTGCCAGCAGTGAAGCGTGGACGGGCCACTACGAGCAGTACTTC
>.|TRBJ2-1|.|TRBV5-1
CASSLVVSGASSYNEQFF
TGCGCCAGCAGCTTGGTTGTTTCGGGGGCGAGCTCCTACAATGAGCAGTTCTTC
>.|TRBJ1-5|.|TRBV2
CASSNTGGAETQHF
TGTGCCAGCAGCAACACGGGGGGGGCAGAGACCCAGCATTTT
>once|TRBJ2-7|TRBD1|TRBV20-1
CSATQGQGVGEKYF
TGCAGTGCTACCCAAGGACAGGGTGTGGGAGAGAAGTACTTC
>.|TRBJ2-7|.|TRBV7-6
CVSSLTVLYEQYF
TGTGTCAGCAGCTTAACAGTGCTCTACGAGCAGTACTTC
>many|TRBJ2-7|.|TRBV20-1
CSARDRGISYEQYF
TGCAGTGCTAGAGATCGGGGAATCTCCTACGAGCAGTACTTC
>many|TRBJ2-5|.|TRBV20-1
CSARELGETQYF
TGCAGTGCTAGAGAACTAGGGGAGACCCAGTACTTC
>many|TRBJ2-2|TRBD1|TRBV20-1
CSARDVRQGRSGELFF
TGCAGTGCTAGAGATGTTCGACAGGGTAGGAGCGGGGAGCTGTTTTTT
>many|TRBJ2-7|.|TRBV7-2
CASSLVGLQAYEQYF
TGTGCCAGCAGCTTAGTGGGACTCCAAGCCTACGAGCAGTACTTC
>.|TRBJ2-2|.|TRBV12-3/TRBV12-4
CASSLAPVGGRTGELFF
TGTGCCAGCAGTTTAGCGCCAGTAGGGGGTAGAACCGGGGAGCTGTTTTTT
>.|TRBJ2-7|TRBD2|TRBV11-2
CASSPSTGRAWGEQYF
TGTGCCAGCAGCCCTTCCACGGGGAGGGCCTGGGGTGAGCAGTACTTC
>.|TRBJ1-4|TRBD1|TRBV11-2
CASSTQGVNEKLFF
TGTGCCAGCAGCACACAGGGGGTGAATGAAAAACTGTTTTTT
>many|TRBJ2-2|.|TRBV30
CAWSRTFRRTGELFF
TGTGCCTGGAGCCGGACTTTTCGGAGGACCGGGGAGCTGTTTTTT
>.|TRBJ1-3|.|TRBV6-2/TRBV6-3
CASSYDRHNVGNTIYF
TGTGCCAGCAGTTACGACCGACACAATGTAGGAAACACCATATATTTT
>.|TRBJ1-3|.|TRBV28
CASSPGGTGNTIYF
TGTGCCAGCAGTCCGGGGGGGACTGGAAACACCATATATTTT
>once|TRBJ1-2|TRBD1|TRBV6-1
CASSDQGGYGYTF
TGTGCCAGCAGTGATCAGGGGGGCTATGGCTACACCTTC
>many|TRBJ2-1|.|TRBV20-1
CSARITALGPYNEQFF
TGCAGTGCTAGGATAACGGCACTGGGCCCCTACAATGAGCAGTTCTTC
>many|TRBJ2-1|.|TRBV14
CASSQRPVFYEQFF
TGTGCCAGCAGCCAACGCCCTGTGTTCTATGAGCAGTTCTTC
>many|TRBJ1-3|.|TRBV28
CASSTGYTIYF
TGTGCCAGCAGTACGGGGTACACCATATATTTT
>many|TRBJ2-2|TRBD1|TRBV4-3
CASSQRSGGRAGELFF
TGCGCCAGCAGCCAAAGATCAGGGGGAAGGGCCGGGGAGCTGTTTTTT
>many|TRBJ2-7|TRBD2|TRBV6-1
CASSGGLAAFYEQYF
TGTGCCAGCAGCGGGGGTCTAGCGGCGTTCTACGAGCAGTACTTC
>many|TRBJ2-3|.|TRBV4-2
CASSQQIQLDSTDTQYF
TGTGCCAGCAGCCAACAAATCCAACTAGATAGCACAGATACGCAGTATTTT
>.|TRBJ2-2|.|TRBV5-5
CASSQSENTGELFF
TGCGCCAGCAGCCAAAGCGAGAACACCGGGGAGCTGTTTTTT
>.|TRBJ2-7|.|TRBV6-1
CASNNGPYEQYF
TGTGCCAGCAATAACGGGCCCTACGAGCAGTACTTC
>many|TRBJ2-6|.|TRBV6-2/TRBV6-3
CASSYGGTGANVLTF
TGTGCCAGCAGTTACGGGGGAACTGGGGCCAACGTCCTGACTTTC
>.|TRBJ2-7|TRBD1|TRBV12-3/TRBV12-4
CASSRLGQGSDEQYF
TGTGCCAGCAGCAGACTGGGACAGGGATCCGACGAGCAGTACTTC
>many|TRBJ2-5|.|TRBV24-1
CATSEGLQETQYF
TGTGCCACCAGTGAGGGACTGCAAGAGACCCAGTACTTC
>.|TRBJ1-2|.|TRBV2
CASSPVREGYTF
TGTGCCAGCAGCCCCGTGAGAGAAGGCTACACCTTC
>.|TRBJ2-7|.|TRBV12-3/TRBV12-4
CAGSLAIGGDEHYF
TGTGCCGGCAGTTTAGCGATAGGTGGAGACGAGCATTACTTC
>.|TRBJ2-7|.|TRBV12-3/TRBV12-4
CASSSPGATSYEQYF
TGTGCCAGCAGTTCCCCAGGGGCGACCTCCTACGAGCAGTACTTC
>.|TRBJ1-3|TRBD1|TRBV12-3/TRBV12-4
CASSGLGTGTGNTIYF
TGTGCCAGCAGCGGACTGGGGACAGGGACTGGAAACACCATATATTTT
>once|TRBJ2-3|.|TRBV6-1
CARSQTTGPDTQYF
TGTGCCAGAAGTCAGACCACTGGACCAGATACGCAGTATTTT
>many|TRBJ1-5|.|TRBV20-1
CSGLIGESVDQPQHF
TGCAGTGGACTTATTGGGGAGTCAGTTGATCAGCCCCAGCATTTT
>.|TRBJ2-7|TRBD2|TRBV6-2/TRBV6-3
CASTEGLAPSYEQYF
TGTGCCAGCACTGAGGGACTAGCCCCTTCCTACGAGCAGTACTTC
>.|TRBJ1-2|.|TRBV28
CASSQWTASNYGYTF
TGTGCCAGCAGTCAATGGACAGCGTCTAACTATGGCTACACCTTC
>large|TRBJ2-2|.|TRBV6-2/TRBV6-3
CASSLQNTGELFF
TGTGCCAGCAGTTTACAGAACACCGGGGAGCTGTTTTTT
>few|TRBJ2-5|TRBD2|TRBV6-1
CAIQTSHGTQYF
TGTGCCATCCAGACTAGCCACGGGACCCAGTACTTC
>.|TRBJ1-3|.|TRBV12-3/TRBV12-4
CASSLGLPVGTIYF
TGTGCCAGCAGTTTGGGCTTACCGGTCGGCACCATATATTTT
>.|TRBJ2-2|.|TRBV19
CASSSSSSGPGELFF
TGTGCCAGTAGTTCTAGTTCGAGCGGGCCCGGGGAGCTGTTTTTT
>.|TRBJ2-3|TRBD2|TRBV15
CATSRDYGSASGSPYF
TGTGCCACCAGCAGAGATTATGGTTCAGCCAGCGGGAGTCCTTATTTT
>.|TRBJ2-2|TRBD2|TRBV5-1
CASSQLAGGSGELFF
TGCGCCAGCAGCCAACTAGCGGGGGGATCCGGGGAGCTGTTTTTT
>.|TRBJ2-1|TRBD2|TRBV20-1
CSARGIPSGRLYNEQFF
TGCAGTGCTAGAGGCATTCCTAGCGGGAGACTATACAATGAGCAGTTCTTC
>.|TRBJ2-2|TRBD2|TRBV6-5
CASSWGLAGLNTGELFF
TGTGCCAGCAGTTGGGGACTAGCGGGTCTCAACACCGGGGAGCTGTTTTTT
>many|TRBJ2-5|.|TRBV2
CASSLSETQYF
TGTGCCAGCAGTCTTAGCGAGACCCAGTACTTC
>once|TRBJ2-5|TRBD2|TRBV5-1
CASSLVAGGAETQYF
TGCGCCAGCAGCTTGGTTGCGGGGGGGGCAGAGACCCAGTACTTC
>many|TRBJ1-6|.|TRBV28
CASRPDLSTGSLNSPLHF
TGTGCCAGCAGGCCTGACTTATCTACAGGGTCCCTTAATTCACCCCTCCACTTT
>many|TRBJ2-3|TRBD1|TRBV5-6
CASSLKGASSTDTQYF
TGTGCCAGCAGCTTGAAGGGGGCCTCTAGCACAGATACGCAGTATTTT